This T cell receptor beta chain was captured in a study of CD8 T cells in ankylosing spondylitis. This CDR3 spans 17 amino acids. V gave up 0 bases and J gave up 0 bases, with 14 bases separating them. Germline V gene data show CDR1 as LGHDT and CDR2 as YNNKEL (reference sequence). Quantitative 5'-RACE with molecular barcodes was used to make the TCR beta libraries. TCRdb itself ran the 5' RACE reads through MiXCR, one entry per CDR3 protein. The sample lists 350,000 to 400,000 distinct CDR3 sequences, 20% seen once, with around 12% in the top ten. This clonotype was detected only once. The target antigen is unknown. Study outcomes and limitations: Disease-linked clones displayed a CD8+ phenotype and appeared relatively rarely in peripheral blood. Reactive arthritis synovial fluid and blood previously showed some of these motif variants. Significantly higher representation of disease-linked clones was reported for matched ankylosing spondylitis synovial fluid.

The sample consisted of blood, either unsorted or a sorted T cell fraction (not recorded which). The receptor was derived from a male donor with ankylosing spondylitis or in good health (not recorded which). J is TRBJ2-5 and V is TRBV3-1; D possibly corresponds to TRBD1 (5 bases). CDR3 region: CASSQDVGHWYQETQYF. CDR3 DNA: TGTGCCAGCAGCCAAGATGTCGGACACTGGTACCAAGAGACCCAGTACTTC.